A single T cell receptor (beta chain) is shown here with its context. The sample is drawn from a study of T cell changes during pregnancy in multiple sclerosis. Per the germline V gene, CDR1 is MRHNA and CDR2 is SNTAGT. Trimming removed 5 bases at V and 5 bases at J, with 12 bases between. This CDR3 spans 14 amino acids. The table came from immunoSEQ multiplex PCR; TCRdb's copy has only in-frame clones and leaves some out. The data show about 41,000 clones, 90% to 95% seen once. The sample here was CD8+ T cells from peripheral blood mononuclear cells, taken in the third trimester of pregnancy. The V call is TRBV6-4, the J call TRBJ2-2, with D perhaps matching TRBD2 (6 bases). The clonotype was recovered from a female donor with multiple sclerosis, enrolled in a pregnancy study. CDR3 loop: CASSSGEETGELFF. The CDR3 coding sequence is TGTGCCAGCAGTTCGGGGGAGGAAACCGGGGAGCTGTTTTTT.